The next 21 T cell receptor beta chains were all read from a single sample in a study of blood T cell repertoires in COVID-19. Clones were sequenced by immunoSEQ multiplex PCR, and TCRdb holds only the in-frame ones, with some missing. The data contain 100,000 to 120,000 clones, 80% to 85% of them singletons. Material for sequencing was peripheral blood. The receptors derive from an elderly woman with acute or convalescent COVID-19.

The J gene is TRBJ2-7, the V gene TRBV28; D gene unclear. V was clipped by 5 bases and J by 3 bases, with 11 bases between them. The CDR3 is 13 amino acids. Germline CDR1 and CDR2: MDHEN and SYDVKM. The CDR3 bases are TGTGCCAGCAGTACTGCGAGCCGCTACGAGCAGTACTTC. It encodes CASSTASRYEQYF.

V usage is TRBV11-2 and J usage is TRBJ1-5, with TRBD1 identical over 7 bases. V shed 5 bases, J shed 1 base, and the junction held 5 bases outside the gene matches. The CDR3 extends over 15 amino acids. CDR1 SGHAT and CDR2 FQNNGV come from the germline V gene. This CDR3 is CASSPGQTSNQPQHF. The CDR3 DNA reads as TGTGCCAGCAGCCCGGGACAGACCAGCAATCAGCCCCAGCATTTT.

This chain connects TRBV6-1 to TRBJ2-7; D is unresolved. V lost 2 bases and J 6 bases, leaving 5 bases between the germline ends. The CDR3 consists of 11 residues. CDR1 is MNHNS, CDR2 SASEGT, per germline. This chain's CDR3 is CASSEYGEQYV. The DNA for the CDR3 is TGTGCCAGCAGTGAATACGGCGAGCAGTACGTC.

This chain joins TRBV6-5 and TRBJ1-1, with D tentatively TRBD1 (5 bases). The germline gives CDR1 MNHEY, CDR2 SVGAGI. There are 14 residues in the CDR3. V was pared by 7 bases and J by 3 bases, with 15 bases between. The CDR3 is CASTNLGGHTEAFF. CDR3 sequence (DNA): TGTGCCAGCACCAACTTGGGGGGACACACTGAAGCTTTCTTT.

J is TRBJ2-5 and V is TRBV5-4; TRBD2 aligns across 8 bases. This CDR3 contains 16 residues. Unmatched junction bases numbered 8, after V lost 1 base and J lost 3 bases. Germline-derived CDR1 and CDR2 are SGHNT and YYREEE (reference sequence). CDR3 sequence reads: CASSLMVAGPEETQYF. The CDR3 DNA sequence: TGTGCCAGCAGCTTGATGGTAGCGGGACCGGAAGAGACCCAGTACTTC. Variable domain in full (rest from reference TRBV5-4 and TRBJ2-5): ETGVTQSPTHLIKTRGQQVTLRCSSQSGHNTVSWYQQALGQGPQFIFQYYREEENGRGNFPPRFSGLQFPNYSSELNVNALELDDSALYLCASSLMVAGPEETQYFGPGTRLLVL.

V is TRBV29-1 and J is TRBJ2-5, with 10 nucleotides matching TRBD1. This CDR3 is built from 14 residues. Germline CDR1 is SQVTM and CDR2 is ANQGSEA. V dropped 1 base and J dropped 5; count of bases not matched to a gene: 4. The CDR3: CSVEGDRGGETQYF. The CDR3 DNA follows: TGCAGCGTTGAAGGGGACAGGGGAGGGGAGACCCAGTACTTC.

The rearrangement joins TRBV7-9 to TRBJ2-1, with 9 bases that match TRBD1. Trimming at V came to 1 base and at J to 6 bases, leaving 13 bases not matched to a gene. Germline CDR1 is SEHNR and CDR2 is FQNEAQ (reference sequence). CDR3 size: 18 residues. The CDR3: CASSLVKTGRDRVNEQFF. The CDR3 DNA sequence: TGTGCCAGCAGCTTAGTAAAAACCGGCCGGGACAGGGTCAATGAGCAGTTCTTC.

The chain employs TRBV24-1 and TRBJ1-4; 11 bases are a match to TRBD1. The trim removed 3 bases at V and 11 bases at J, leaving 7 bases unmatched. The CDR3 is 15 amino acids. The germline V gene encodes CDR1 KGHDR and CDR2 SFDVKD. The CDR3 reads CATSDPRDRGGKLFF. In nucleotides, the CDR3 is TGTGCCACCAGTGATCCCCGGGACAGGGGGGGGAAACTGTTTTTT.

This chain connects TRBV27 to TRBJ2-3, with D perhaps matching TRBD2 (5 bases). This CDR3 comprises 13 residues. Germline CDR1 is MNHEY and CDR2 is SMNVEV (reference sequence). Trimming shortened V by 0 bases and J by 9 bases, and 10 bases separated the two germline ends. The CDR3 protein is CASSLSSGVTQYF. The CDR3 coding sequence is TGTGCCAGCAGTTTATCCAGCGGAGTCACGCAGTATTTT.

V and J are TRBV6-5 and TRBJ2-3; D is uncertain. CDR1 and CDR2 from the germline V gene are MNHEY and SVGAGI. This CDR3 contains 14 residues. Deletions cut 6 bases from V and 0 bases from J, with 10 bases between. CDR3 in DNA: TGTGCCAGCAGGCCCTACCTGAGCACAGATACGCAGTATTTT. Translation gives CASRPYLSTDTQYF.

This chain joins TRBV28 and TRBJ1-2; D unresolved. V lost 5 bases to trimming and J lost 6 bases, with 16 bases between them. The CDR3 is 14 residues long. The germline V gene has CDR1 MDHEN and CDR2 SYDVKM. As DNA, the CDR3 is TGTGCCAGCAGTATTACCGGGAGATCGAATGGCTACACCTTC. It encodes CASSITGRSNGYTF.

The chain employs TRBV4-1 and TRBJ1-5; D remains unclear. Germline lookup yields CDR1 MGHRA and CDR2 YSYEKL. The V end lost 1 base, the J end lost 4 bases, and 8 bases lay between the germline ends. The CDR3 totals 14 residues. This chain's CDR3 is CASSQVQDNQPQHF. CDR3 coding DNA: TGCGCCAGCAGCCAAGTACAAGATAATCAGCCCCAGCATTTT.

The rearrangement links TRBV27 to TRBJ2-1, with 9 bases lining up with TRBD2. The germline V gene has CDR1 MNHEY and CDR2 SMNVEV (reference sequence). The CDR3 runs to 15 residues. The V segment lost 2 bases and the J segment 8 bases; nucleotides outside the gene matches: 7. CDR3 region: CASSLVASGTHEQFF. The DNA of the CDR3 is TGTGCCAGCAGTTTAGTGGCTAGCGGGACCCATGAGCAGTTCTTC.

V and J are TRBV5-1 and TRBJ2-7; possibly TRBD1 for D (5 bases). CDR3 length: 13 amino acids. The V gene's germline CDR1 is SGHRS and CDR2 YFSETQ. V lost 0 bases and J lost 3, with 7 bases in between. CDR3 loop: CASSLEQVYEQYF. CDR3 sequence (DNA): TGCGCCAGCAGCTTGGAACAGGTCTACGAGCAGTACTTC. The variable domain in full, completed from reference TRBV5-1 and TRBJ2-7, reads KAGVTQTPRYLIKTRGQQVTLSCSPISGHRSVSWYQQTPGQGLQFLFEYFSETQRNKGNFPGRFSGRQFSNSRSEMNVSTLELGDSALYLCASSLEQVYEQYFGPGTRLTVT.

The DNA for the CDR3 is TGTGCCACCAGCAGCCCCGGGACTAGCGGGGCAGATACGCAGTATTTT. Amino acids: CATSSPGTSGADTQYF. This chain joins TRBV15 and TRBJ2-3, with TRBD2 matching 13 bases. CDR3 length equals 16 residues. With V trimmed by 3 bases and J by 4 bases, 4 bases remained unmatched. The germline CDR1 and CDR2 sequences are LNHNV and YYDKDF (reference sequence).

V and J are TRBV7-8 and TRBJ2-2, with D maybe TRBD2 (7 bases). CDR1 is SGHVS, CDR2 FQNEAQ, per germline. V was pared by 4 bases and J by 4 bases, with 16 bases between. This CDR3 region has 16 residues. The CDR3 here is CASSSPVGGLTGELFF. CDR3 DNA sequence: TGTGCCAGCAGCTCCCCCGTCGGGGGGCTCACCGGGGAGCTGTTTTTT.

This clone has just a few counts. This sequence joins TRBV5-4 and TRBJ2-1, with 10 positions matching TRBD2. V was clipped by 4 bases and J by 5 bases; unmatched bases: 3. The germline gives CDR1 SGHNT, CDR2 YYREEE (reference sequence). The CDR3 spans 14 residues. CDR3 coding DNA: TGTGCCAGCAGCCGGACTAGCGGAAACAATGAGCAGTTCTTC. This gives the protein CASSRTSGNNEQFF.

This clone has only one observation. This sequence joins TRBV28 and TRBJ2-5; 12 bases line up with TRBD2. With V trimmed by 5 bases and J by 1 base, 8 bases remained unmatched. CDR3 length: 17 amino acids. Germline lookup yields CDR1 MDHEN and CDR2 SYDVKM. The CDR3 loop reads CASSLGLAGTTQETQYF. CDR3 bases: TGTGCCAGCAGTCTTGGACTAGCGGGAACCACCCAAGAGACCCAGTACTTC.

The rearrangement uses TRBV28 and TRBJ1-5; 7 positions agree with TRBD1. This CDR3 is built from 16 residues. From germline, CDR1 is MDHEN and CDR2 SYDVKM. V lost 4 bases to trimming and J lost 5 bases; unmatched junction nucleotides: 11. CDR3 residues: CASSSTQGVGYQPQHF. In DNA form, the CDR3 reads TGTGCCAGCAGTTCTACTCAGGGGGTTGGATATCAGCCCCAGCATTTT. The whole variable domain, remainder taken from reference TRBV28 and TRBJ1-5, is DVKVTQSSRYLVKRTGEKVFLECVQDMDHENMFWYRQDPGLGLRLIYFSYDVKMKEKGDIPEGYSVSREKKERFSLILESASTNQTSMYLCASSSTQGVGYQPQHFGDGTRLSIL.

The chain is built from TRBV11-2 and TRBJ2-1; 9 bases are shared with TRBD2. The CDR3 covers 17 residues. Germline CDR1 SGHAT, CDR2 FQNNGV. Trimming took 5 bases from V and 1 from J; bases not matched to a gene: 9. DNA for the CDR3: TGTGCCAGCAGCCTGGACTCGGGACTAGCTTCCTACAATGAGCAGTTCTTC. It codes for CASSLDSGLASYNEQFF.

To note about this clone: One junction end disagrees with the germline gene, perhaps due to a read error. The V gene is TRBV3-1 (or the pseudogene TRBV3-2), the J gene TRBJ2-1; 8 bases map to TRBD2. CDR1 and CDR2 from the germline V gene are LGHDT and YNNKEL (reference sequence). The CDR3 length is 13 residues. The CDR3 DNA is TGTGCCAGCAGCCAAGGAACATCGGGGGGGCAGCTCTTC. Translating gives CASSQGTSGGQLF.